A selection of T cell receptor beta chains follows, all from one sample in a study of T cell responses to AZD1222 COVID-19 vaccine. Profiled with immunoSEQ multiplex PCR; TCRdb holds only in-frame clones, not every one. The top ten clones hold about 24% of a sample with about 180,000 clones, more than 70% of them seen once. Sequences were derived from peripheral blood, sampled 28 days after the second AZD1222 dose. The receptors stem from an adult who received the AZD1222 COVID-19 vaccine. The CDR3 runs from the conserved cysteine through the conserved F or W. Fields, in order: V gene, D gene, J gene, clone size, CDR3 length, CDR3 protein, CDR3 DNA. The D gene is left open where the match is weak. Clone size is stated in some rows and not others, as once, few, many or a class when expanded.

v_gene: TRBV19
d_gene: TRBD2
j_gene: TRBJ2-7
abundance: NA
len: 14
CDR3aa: CASSTLAGAYEQYF
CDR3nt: TGTGCCAGTAGTACACTAGCGGGAGCCTACGAGCAGTACTTC

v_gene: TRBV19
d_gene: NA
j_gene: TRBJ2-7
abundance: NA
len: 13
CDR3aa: CASMGPGTYEQYF
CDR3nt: TGTGCCAGTATGGGACCCGGGACCTACGAGCAGTACTTC

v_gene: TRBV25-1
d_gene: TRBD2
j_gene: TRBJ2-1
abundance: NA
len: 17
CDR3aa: CASSEWGSGSYYNEQFF
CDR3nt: TGTGCCAGCAGTGAATGGGGTAGCGGGAGTTACTACAATGAGCAGTTCTTC

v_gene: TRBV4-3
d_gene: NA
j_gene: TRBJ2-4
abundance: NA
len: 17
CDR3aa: CASSPRAGMGAKNIQYF
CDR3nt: TGCGCCAGCAGCCCGAGGGCTGGGATGGGGGCCAAAAACATTCAGTACTTC

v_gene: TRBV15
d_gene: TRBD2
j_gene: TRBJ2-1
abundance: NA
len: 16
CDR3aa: CATSRDGGLDYNEQFF
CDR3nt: TGTGCCACCAGCAGAGATGGGGGACTAGACTACAATGAGCAGTTCTTC

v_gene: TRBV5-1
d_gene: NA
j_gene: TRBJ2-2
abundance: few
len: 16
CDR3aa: CASSGDSRGGTGELFF
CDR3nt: TGCGCCAGCAGCGGGGACTCCAGGGGAGGGACCGGGGAGCTGTTTTTT

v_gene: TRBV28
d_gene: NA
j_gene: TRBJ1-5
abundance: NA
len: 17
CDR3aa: CASSLWVGGGRNQPQHF
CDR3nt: TGTGCCAGCAGTTTATGGGTCGGGGGGGGTAGGAATCAGCCCCAGCATTTT

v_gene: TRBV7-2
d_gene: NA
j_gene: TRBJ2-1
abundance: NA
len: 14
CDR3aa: CASSSPRIRGRQFF
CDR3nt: TGTGCCAGCAGCTCCCCCAGGATCAGGGGTAGGCAGTTCTTC

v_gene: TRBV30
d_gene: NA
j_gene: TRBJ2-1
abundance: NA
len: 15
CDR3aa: CAWSRFGYSYNEQFF
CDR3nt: TGTGCCTGGAGCCGCTTTGGGTACTCCTACAATGAGCAGTTCTTC

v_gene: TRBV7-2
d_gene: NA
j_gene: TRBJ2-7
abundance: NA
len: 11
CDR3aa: CASSPLYEQYF
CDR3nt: TGTGCCAGCAGCCCCCTCTACGAGCAGTACTTC

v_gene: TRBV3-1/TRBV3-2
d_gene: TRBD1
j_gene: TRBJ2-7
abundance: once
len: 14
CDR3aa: CASSRGQGSYEQYF
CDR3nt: TGTGCCAGCAGCAGGGGACAGGGGTCGTACGAGCAGTACTTC

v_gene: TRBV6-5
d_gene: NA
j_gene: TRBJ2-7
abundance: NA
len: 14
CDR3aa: CASTKGTTTYEQYF
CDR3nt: TGTGCCAGCACTAAAGGGACCACGACCTACGAGCAGTACTTC

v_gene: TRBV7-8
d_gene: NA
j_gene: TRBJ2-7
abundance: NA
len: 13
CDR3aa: CASRGGHSYEQYF
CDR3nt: TGTGCCAGCAGGGGGGGCCATTCCTACGAGCAGTACTTC

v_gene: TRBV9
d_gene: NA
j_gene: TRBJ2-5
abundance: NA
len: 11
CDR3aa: CASSVDETQYF
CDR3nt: TGTGCCAGCAGCGTAGATGAGACCCAGTACTTC

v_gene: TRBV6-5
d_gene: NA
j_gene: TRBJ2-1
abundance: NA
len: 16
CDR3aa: CASSSIAGRAHNEQFF
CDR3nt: TGTGCCAGCAGTTCAATCGCGGGCCGGGCCCACAATGAGCAGTTCTTC

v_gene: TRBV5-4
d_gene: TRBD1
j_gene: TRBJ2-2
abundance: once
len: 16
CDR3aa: CAVRQGASFETGELFF
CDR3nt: TGTGCCGTGAGACAGGGGGCAAGTTTTGAAACCGGGGAGCTGTTTTTT

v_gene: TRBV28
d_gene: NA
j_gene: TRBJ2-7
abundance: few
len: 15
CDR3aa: CASSPGSTGNYEQYF
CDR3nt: TGTGCCAGCAGTCCTGGTTCGACAGGAAACTACGAGCAGTACTTC

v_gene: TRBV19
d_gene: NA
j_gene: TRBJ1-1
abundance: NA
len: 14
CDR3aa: CASRWGGLNTEAFF
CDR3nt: TGTGCCAGTAGATGGGGGGGGTTGAACACTGAAGCTTTCTTT

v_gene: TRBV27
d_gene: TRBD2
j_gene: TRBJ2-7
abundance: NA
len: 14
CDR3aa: CATRGLAKYYEQYF
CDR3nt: TGTGCCACCCGAGGACTAGCGAAGTACTACGAGCAGTACTTC

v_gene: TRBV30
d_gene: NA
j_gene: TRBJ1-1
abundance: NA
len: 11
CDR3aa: CAWSKGTEAFF
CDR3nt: TGTGCCTGGAGTAAGGGAACTGAAGCTTTCTTT

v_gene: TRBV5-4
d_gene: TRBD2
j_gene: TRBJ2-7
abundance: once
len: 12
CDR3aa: CASSSSGYEQYF
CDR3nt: TGTGCCAGCAGTTCTAGCGGCTACGAGCAGTACTTC

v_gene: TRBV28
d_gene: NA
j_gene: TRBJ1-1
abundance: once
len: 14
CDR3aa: CASRPPGGNTEAFF
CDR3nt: TGTGCCAGCAGACCTCCCGGGGGGAACACTGAAGCTTTCTTT

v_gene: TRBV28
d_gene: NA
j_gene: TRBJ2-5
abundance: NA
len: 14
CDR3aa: CASSLRGLQETQYF
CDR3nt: TGTGCCAGCAGTTTGAGAGGGCTCCAAGAGACCCAGTACTTC

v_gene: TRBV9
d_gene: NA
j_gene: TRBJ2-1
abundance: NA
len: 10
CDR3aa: CASSGLEQFF
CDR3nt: TGTGCCAGCTCGGGTCTTGAGCAGTTCTTC

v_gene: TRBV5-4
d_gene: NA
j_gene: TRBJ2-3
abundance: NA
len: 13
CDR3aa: CASNPLAADTQYF
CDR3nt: TGTGCCAGCAACCCCTTAGCGGCAGATACGCAGTATTTT

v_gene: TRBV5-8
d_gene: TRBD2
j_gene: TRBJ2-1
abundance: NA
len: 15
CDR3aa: CASSPVGGVDNEQFF
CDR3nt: TGTGCCAGCAGCCCGGTGGGGGGGGTCGACAATGAGCAGTTCTTC

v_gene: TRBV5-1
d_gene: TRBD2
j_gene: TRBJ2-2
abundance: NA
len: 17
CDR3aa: CASSPGLAGGNTGELFF
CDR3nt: TGCGCCAGCAGCCCGGGACTAGCGGGAGGTAACACCGGGGAGCTGTTTTTT

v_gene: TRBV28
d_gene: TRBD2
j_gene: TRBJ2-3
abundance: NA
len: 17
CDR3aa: CASTDWTSGRASDTQYF
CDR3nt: TGTGCCAGCACCGATTGGACTAGCGGGAGGGCCTCAGATACGCAGTATTTT

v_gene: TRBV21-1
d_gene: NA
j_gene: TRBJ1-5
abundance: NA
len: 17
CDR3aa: CASSKVSRDRSNQPQHF
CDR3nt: TGTGCCAGCAGCAAAGTCAGTAGGGACAGGAGCAATCAGCCCCAGCATTTT

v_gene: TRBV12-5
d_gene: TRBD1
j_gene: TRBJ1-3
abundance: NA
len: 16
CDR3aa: CASGHGDRRSGNTIYF
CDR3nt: TGTGCTAGTGGTCACGGGGACAGACGCTCTGGAAACACCATATATTTT

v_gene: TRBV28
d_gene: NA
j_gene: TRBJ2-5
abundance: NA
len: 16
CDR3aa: CASSQQPYSVQETQYF
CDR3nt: TGTGCCAGCAGTCAACAACCCTATTCAGTTCAAGAGACCCAGTACTTC

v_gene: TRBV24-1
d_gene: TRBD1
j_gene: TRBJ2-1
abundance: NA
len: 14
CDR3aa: CATSVDRDNNEQFF
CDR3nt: TGTGCCACCAGTGTGGACAGGGACAACAATGAGCAGTTCTTC

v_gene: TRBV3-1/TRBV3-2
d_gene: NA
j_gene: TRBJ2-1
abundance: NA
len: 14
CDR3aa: CASSQSGRLGEQFF
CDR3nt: TGTGCCAGCAGCCAATCGGGGAGGCTAGGGGAGCAGTTCTTC

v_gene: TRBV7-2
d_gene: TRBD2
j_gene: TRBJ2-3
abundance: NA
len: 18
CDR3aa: CASSLWTSGRASTDTQYF
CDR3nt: TGTGCCAGCAGCTTATGGACTAGCGGGAGGGCTAGCACAGATACGCAGTATTTT

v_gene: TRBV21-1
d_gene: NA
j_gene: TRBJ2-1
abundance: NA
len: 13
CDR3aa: CASSKGGLNEQFF
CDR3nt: TGTGCCAGCAGCAAAGGAGGGCTCAATGAGCAGTTCTTC

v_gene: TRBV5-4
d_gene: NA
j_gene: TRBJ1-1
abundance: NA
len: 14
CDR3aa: CASSLAFEDTEAFF
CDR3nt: TGTGCCAGCAGCTTGGCCTTCGAAGATACTGAAGCTTTCTTT

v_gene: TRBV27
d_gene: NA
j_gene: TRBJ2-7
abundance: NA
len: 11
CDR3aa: CASSSRYEQYF
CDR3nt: TGTGCCAGCAGTTCCCGTTACGAGCAGTACTTC

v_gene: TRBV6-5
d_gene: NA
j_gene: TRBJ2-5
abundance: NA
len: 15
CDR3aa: CASSPPGSTRGDQYF
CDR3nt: TGTGCCAGCAGTCCTCCGGGTTCAACCCGAGGGGACCAGTACTTC

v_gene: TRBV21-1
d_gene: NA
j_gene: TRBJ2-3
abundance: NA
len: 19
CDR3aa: CASSNGDLGDSTSTDTQYF
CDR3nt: TGTGCCAGCAGCAACGGTGACCTGGGAGACTCTACTAGCACAGATACGCAGTATTTT

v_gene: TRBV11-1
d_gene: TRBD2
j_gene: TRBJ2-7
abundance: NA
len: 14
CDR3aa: CASSRSDGRYEQYF
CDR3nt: TGTGCCAGCAGCCGCTCTGACGGGAGGTACGAGCAGTACTTC

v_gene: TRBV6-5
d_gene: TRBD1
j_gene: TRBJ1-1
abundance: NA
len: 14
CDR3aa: CASRDRVGNTEAFF
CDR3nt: TGTGCCAGCAGGGACAGGGTAGGGAACACTGAAGCTTTCTTT

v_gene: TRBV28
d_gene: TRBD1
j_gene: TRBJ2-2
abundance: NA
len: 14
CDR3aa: CASSRTGGNGELFF
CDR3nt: TGTGCCAGCAGCCGTACAGGGGGCAACGGGGAGCTGTTTTTT

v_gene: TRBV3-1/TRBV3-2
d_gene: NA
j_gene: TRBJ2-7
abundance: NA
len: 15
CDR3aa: CASSQDLTPGYEQYF
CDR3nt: TGTGCCAGCAGCCAAGATTTAACCCCAGGGTACGAGCAGTACTTC

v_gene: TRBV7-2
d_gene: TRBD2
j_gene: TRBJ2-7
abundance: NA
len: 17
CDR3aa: CASSLETSGSRTYEQYF
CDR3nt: TGTGCCAGCAGCTTAGAGACTAGCGGGAGTCGGACCTACGAGCAGTACTTC

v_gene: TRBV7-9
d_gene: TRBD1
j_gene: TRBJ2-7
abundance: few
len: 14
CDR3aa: CASSTGQGAYEQYF
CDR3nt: TGTGCCAGCAGCACCGGACAGGGGGCTTACGAGCAGTACTTC

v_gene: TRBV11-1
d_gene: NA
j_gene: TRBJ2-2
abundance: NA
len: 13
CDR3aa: CASSFKRTGELFF
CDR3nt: TGTGCCAGCAGCTTTAAGCGGACCGGGGAGCTGTTTTTT

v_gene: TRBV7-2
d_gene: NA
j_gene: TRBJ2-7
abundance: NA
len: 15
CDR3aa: CASRRSGTVSYEQYF
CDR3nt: TGTGCCAGCAGACGCTCTGGGACGGTCTCCTACGAGCAGTACTTC

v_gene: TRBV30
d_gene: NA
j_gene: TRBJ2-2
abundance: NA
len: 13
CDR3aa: CAWSVHGAGELFF
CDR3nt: TGTGCCTGGAGTGTACACGGGGCCGGGGAGCTGTTTTTT

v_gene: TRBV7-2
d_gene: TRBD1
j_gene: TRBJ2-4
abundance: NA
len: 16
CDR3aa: CASSPEPTGVRSIQYF
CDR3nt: TGTGCCAGCAGCCCCGAGCCCACAGGGGTGAGAAGCATTCAGTACTTC

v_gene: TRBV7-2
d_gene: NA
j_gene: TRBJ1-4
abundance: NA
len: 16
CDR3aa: CASSLEVWTVNEKLFF
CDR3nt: TGTGCCAGCAGCTTAGAAGTCTGGACAGTAAATGAAAAACTGTTTTTT

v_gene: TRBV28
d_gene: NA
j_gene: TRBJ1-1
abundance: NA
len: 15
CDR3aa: CASSLRRGLWTEAFF
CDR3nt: TGTGCCAGCAGTTTAAGGAGGGGATTGTGGACTGAAGCTTTCTTT

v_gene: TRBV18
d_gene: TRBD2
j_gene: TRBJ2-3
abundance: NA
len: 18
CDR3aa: CASSSRPSSGDNGDTQYF
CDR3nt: TGTGCCAGCTCTTCGAGGCCATCTAGCGGAGACAACGGAGATACGCAGTATTTT

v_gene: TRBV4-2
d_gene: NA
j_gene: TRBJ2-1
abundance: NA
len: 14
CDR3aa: CASSRPGGNNEQFF
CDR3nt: TGTGCCAGCAGCCGCCCCGGCGGAAACAATGAGCAGTTCTTC

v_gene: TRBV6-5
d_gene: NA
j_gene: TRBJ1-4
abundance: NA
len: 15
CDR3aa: CASSYSWTPNEKLFF
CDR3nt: TGTGCCAGCAGTTACTCTTGGACACCTAATGAAAAACTGTTTTTT

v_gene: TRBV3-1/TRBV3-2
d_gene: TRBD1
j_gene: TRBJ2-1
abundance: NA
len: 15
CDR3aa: CASSPWTGEYNEQFF
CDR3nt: TGTGCCAGCAGCCCTTGGACAGGGGAGTACAATGAGCAGTTCTTC

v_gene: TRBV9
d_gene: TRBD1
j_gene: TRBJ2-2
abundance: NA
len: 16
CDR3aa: CASSLRDRVSTGELFF
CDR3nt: TGTGCCAGCAGCCTGCGGGACAGGGTTTCCACCGGGGAGCTGTTTTTT

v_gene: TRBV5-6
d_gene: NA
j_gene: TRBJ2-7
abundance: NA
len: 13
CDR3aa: CASSGDRRGEQYF
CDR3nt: TGTGCCAGCAGCGGGGACCGGAGGGGTGAGCAGTACTTC